This TCR beta chain was recorded in a study of T cells in localized non-small cell lung cancer. Sequencing used immunoSEQ multiplex PCR; TCRdb keeps in-frame clones, though not all of them. This table holds 45,000 to 55,000 clones, around three quarters found once. This CDR3 has 15 amino acids. The V end lost 5 bases, the J end lost 5 bases, and 19 bases lay between the germline ends. Germline V gene sequence: CDR1 SGHVS, CDR2 FQNEAQ. The source of this sequence is a man aged 35 to 69 with stage I squamous cell lung carcinoma. J is TRBJ2-7 and V is TRBV7-8, with D perhaps matching TRBD1 (5 bases). Specimen: peripheral blood, collected before any cancer treatment. CDR3 nucleotides: TGTGCCAGCAGCGCGCCAAAGGGGAATATCGACGAGCAGTACTTC. Translating it yields CASSAPKGNIDEQYF.